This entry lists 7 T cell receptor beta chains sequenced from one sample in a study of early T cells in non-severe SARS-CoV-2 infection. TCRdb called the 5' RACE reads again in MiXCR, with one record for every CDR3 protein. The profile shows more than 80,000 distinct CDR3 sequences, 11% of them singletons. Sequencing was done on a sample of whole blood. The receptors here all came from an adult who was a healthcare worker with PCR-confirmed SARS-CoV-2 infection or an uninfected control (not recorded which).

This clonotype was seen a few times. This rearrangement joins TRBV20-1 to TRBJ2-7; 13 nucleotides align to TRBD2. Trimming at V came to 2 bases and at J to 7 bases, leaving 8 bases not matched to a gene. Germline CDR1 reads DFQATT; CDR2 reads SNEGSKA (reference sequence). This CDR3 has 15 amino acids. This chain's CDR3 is CSARRAGLAGDEQYF. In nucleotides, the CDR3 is TGCAGTGCTAGACGAGCCGGACTAGCGGGAGATGAGCAGTACTTC.

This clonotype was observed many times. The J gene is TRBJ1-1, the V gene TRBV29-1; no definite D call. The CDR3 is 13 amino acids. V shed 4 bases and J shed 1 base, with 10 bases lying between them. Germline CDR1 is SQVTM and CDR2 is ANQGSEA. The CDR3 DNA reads TGCAGCGTTGGGTCCGGGCCGAACACTGAAGCTTTCTTT. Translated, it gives CSVGSGPNTEAFF. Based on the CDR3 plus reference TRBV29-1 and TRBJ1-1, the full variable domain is SAVISQKPSRDICQRGTSLTIQCQVDSQVTMMFWYRQQPGQSLTLIATANQGSEATYESGFVIDKFPISRPNLTFSTLTVSNMSPEDSSIYLCSVGSGPNTEAFFGQGTRLTVV.

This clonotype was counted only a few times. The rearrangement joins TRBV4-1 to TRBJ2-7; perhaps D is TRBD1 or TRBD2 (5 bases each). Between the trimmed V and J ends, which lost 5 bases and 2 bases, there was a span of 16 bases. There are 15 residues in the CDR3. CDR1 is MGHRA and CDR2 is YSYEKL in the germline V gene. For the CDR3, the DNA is TGCGCCAGCAGCGCTCCTCCTTTGGGGGCCTACGAGCAGTACTTC. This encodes CASSAPPLGAYEQYF.

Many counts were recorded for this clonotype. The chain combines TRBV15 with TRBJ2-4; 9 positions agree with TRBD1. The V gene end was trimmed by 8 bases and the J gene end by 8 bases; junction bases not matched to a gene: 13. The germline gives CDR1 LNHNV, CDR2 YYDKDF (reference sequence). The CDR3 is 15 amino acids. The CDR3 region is CATSVRDREFYIQYF. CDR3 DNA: TGTGCCACCTCAGTCCGGGACAGGGAATTTTACATTCAGTACTTC.

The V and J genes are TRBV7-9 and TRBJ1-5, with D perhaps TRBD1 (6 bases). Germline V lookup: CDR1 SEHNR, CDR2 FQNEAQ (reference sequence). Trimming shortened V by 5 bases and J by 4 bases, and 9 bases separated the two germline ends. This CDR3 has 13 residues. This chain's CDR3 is CASSRTENQPQHF. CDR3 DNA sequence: TGTGCCAGCAGCCGGACAGAGAATCAGCCCCAGCATTTT.

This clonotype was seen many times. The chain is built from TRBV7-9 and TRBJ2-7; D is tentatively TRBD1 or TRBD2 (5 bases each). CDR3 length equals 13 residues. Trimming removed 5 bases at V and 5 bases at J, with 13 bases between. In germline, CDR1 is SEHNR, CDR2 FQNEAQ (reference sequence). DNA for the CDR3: TGTGCCAGCAGCCGGGACGGTGGGGACGAGCAGTACTTC. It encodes CASSRDGGDEQYF. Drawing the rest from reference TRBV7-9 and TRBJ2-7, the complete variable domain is DTGVSQNPRHKITKRGQNVTFRCDPISEHNRLYWYRQTLGQGPEFLTYFQNEAQLEKSRLLSDRFSAERPKGSFSTLEIQRTEQGDSAMYLCASSRDGGDEQYFGPGTRLTVT.

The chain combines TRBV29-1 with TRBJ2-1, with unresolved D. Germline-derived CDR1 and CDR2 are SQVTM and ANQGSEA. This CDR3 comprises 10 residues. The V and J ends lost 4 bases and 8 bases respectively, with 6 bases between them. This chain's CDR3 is CSVGVDEQFF. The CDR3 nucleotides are TGCAGCGTTGGGGTTGATGAGCAGTTCTTC.